Each of the 3 T cell receptor beta chains below was sequenced from the same sample in a study of OX40 agonist ivuxolimab in advanced cancers. The method was immunoSEQ multiplex PCR; TCRdb's version includes in-frame clones alone and lacks a portion of them. The sample has 70,000 to 85,000 clones, around four fifths seen once. This sample comprised CD4+ or CD8+ T cells sorted from blood, obtained in a trial of the OX40 agonist ivuxolimab. These receptor sequences come from an adult with an advanced solid tumor such as melanoma, head and neck, liver or kidney cancer.

This clone occurred a few times. The chain has TRBV6-5 and TRBJ2-5, with D uncertain. CDR3 length equals 14 residues. The germline V gene encodes CDR1 MNHEY and CDR2 SVGAGI. V lost 5 bases, J lost 0 bases, and 10 bases lay in between. CDR3: CASSKIADQETQYF. The CDR3 nucleotides are TGTGCCAGCAGTAAAATAGCAGACCAAGAGACCCAGTACTTC.

The chain is built from TRBV29-1 and TRBJ2-2, with a possible D match to TRBD1 (6 bases). Germline-derived CDR1 and CDR2 are SQVTM and ANQGSEA. The CDR3 sequence is 13 residues long. V shed 4 bases and J shed 9 bases, with 15 bases lying between them. CDR3: CSVAPDRSRELFF. The CDR3 region has the DNA TGCAGCGTTGCCCCCGACAGGTCCCGGGAGCTGTTTTTT.

The chain is built from TRBV6-5 and TRBJ2-3, with TRBD2 matching 11 bases. CDR3 length equals 15 residues. CDR1 MNHEY and CDR2 SVGAGI come from the germline V gene. V was clipped by 5 bases and J by 4 bases; unmatched bases: 5. In nucleotides, the CDR3 is TGTGCCAGCAGTCTGACTAGCGGGGCCCCAGATACGCAGTATTTT. It is translated as CASSLTSGAPDTQYF.